The present TCR beta chain was sequenced within a study of shared clonotypes between healthy human individuals. Looked up from germline, CDR1 is SGHRS and CDR2 is YFSETQ. J lost 5 bases, V lost 0 bases, and 4 bases had no gene match. This CDR3 region has 14 residues. Data came from immunoSEQ multiplex PCR; TCRdb stores just in-frame clones and leaves some out. This table has 1 million to 1.3 million clones, approximately 80% appearing once. In its sample, this clone was seen a few times. J is TRBJ1-2 and V is TRBV5-1, with 7 nucleotides matching TRBD1. The sample comprised memory CD4+ T cells from PBMCs. As for subset: CD45RA-negative fraction. The clonotype was recovered from a man between 18 and 35 years old in good health. Some clones in this sample may be carry-over from other donors' samples. CDR3 protein: CASSLGGTEYGYTF. The CDR3 DNA is TGCGCCAGCAGCTTGGGCGGGACAGAGTATGGCTACACCTTC.